A single T cell receptor beta chain is shown here with its context. This sample was taken from a study of T cell changes during pregnancy in multiple sclerosis. Profiled with immunoSEQ multiplex PCR; TCRdb holds only in-frame clones, not every one. The table records around 86,000 clones, approximately 95% of them present only once. The CDR3 extends over 12 amino acids. The V gene's germline CDR1 is SGHRS and CDR2 YFSETQ. The ends lost 0 bases at V and 6 bases at J; junction bases unmatched: 0. The chain links TRBV5-1 to TRBJ2-7; 7 bases map to TRBD2. This material consisted of peripheral blood, taken in the first trimester of pregnancy. This receptor was obtained from a female donor with multiple sclerosis, enrolled in a pregnancy study. Here the CDR3 reads CASSLGGGEQYF. In DNA form, the CDR3 reads TGCGCCAGCAGCTTGGGGGGGGGCGAGCAGTACTTC.